This TCR beta chain was sequenced in a study of OX40 agonist ivuxolimab in advanced cancers. General notes on the study: The costimulatory receptor OX40 (CD134) was targeted by ivuxolimab, a fully human IgG2 agonistic monoclonal antibody. The paper covers the monotherapy dose-escalation part of the phase I ivuxolimab trial, which included N ≈ 50 patients. The dose-escalation cohort was about 86% male with a mean age of about 60 years, ranging from roughly 20 to 80. Intravenous ivuxolimab was administered to patients every 2 weeks at six dose levels: 0.01, 0.1, 0.3, 1.5, 3 and 10 mg/kg. Prior anti-PD-1, anti-PD-L1 or anti-CTLA-4 therapy was permitted, and less than 45% of dose-escalation patients had received checkpoint inhibitors. The purpose of peripheral TCRbeta sequencing was to test whether ivuxolimab changed TCR sequence diversity and led to clonal T-cell expansion. Of the approximately 53 patients in dose escalation, around 20 had hepatocellular carcinoma, some 15 had melanoma, 9 had renal cell carcinoma and 9 had head and neck cancer. Partial responses occurred in three dose-escalation patients, of whom one had hepatocellular carcinoma and two had cutaneous melanoma. Points the paper makes about the study in general: After ivuxolimab, more expanded clones were found on average in CD8+ T cells than in CD4+ T cells. The antigen specificity of the peripheral T cells that underwent clonal expansion was not determined. In partial responders in the 0.1-3.0 mg/kg groups, normalized peripheral clonal expansion was found to be among the lowest, especially among CD8+ T cells. Clonal expansion of both CD4+ and CD8+ blood T cells was observed from baseline to week 6 at doses 0.1 to 3.0 mg/kg. Low levels of normalized T-cell clonal expansion were also shown by some nonresponding patients.

The germline V gene yields MNHNS for CDR1 and SASEGT for CDR2. V and J lose 9 bases and 6 bases, and a span of 14 bases separates them. Its CDR3 holds 12 amino acids, cysteine through phenylalanine. The entry retains the CDR3 DNA only, 36 bases that are in frame from base 1. For sequencing of the TCRbeta CDR3 region, genomic DNA was extracted from the sorted cells. The immunoSEQ Assay was used for sequencing of TCRbeta CDR3 regions. The table was pulled from immuneACCESS by TCRdb, which kept in-frame rearrangements only. Such tables lose some clones; where checked, under half of the loss comes from unresolved V genes, and the rest has no known cause. The sample profile shows roughly 100,000 clones; 85% to 95% of them were found once. Of the sample, 0.25% to 0.3% falls within the top ten clones. A remark on this clone: Its target antigen remains unknown. The sample holds no much larger clone one base away, and base qualities are not on file.

The trial excluded patients who had a history of autoimmune disease or who were on systemic immunosuppression. In every dose cohort, peripheral blood was drawn for TCR sequencing at baseline, cycle 4 day 1, and cycle 7 day 1. Samples were obtained from an open-label, multicenter, first-in-human phase I dose-escalation trial of ivuxolimab. Adults with locally advanced or metastatic melanoma, renal cell carcinoma, hepatocellular carcinoma or head and neck squamous cell carcinoma were enrolled in the trial. Before TCR sequencing, CD4+ T cells and CD8+ T cells were sorted from peripheral blood as separate populations.

Source: CD4+ or CD8+ T cells sorted from blood, taken in a trial of the OX40 agonist ivuxolimab. The chain uses TRBV6-1 and TRBJ1-2; TRBD1 is a weak D gene call, 6 bases matching. The TCR sequence derives from an adult with an advanced solid tumor such as melanoma, head and neck, liver or kidney cancer. The DNA sequence reads TGTGCCAGTTTGGACAGCCGTCATGGCTACACCTTC. The encoded protein is CASLDSRHGYTF.